This entry lists 2 T cell receptor beta chains sequenced from one sample in a study of neurological immune-mediated disorders. Time point defined: technical triplicate 2. TCRdb reprocessed the 5' RACE reads via MiXCR and lists one record per CDR3 protein. The table records tens of thousands of distinct CDR3 sequences, around 24% of them present only once. The sample taken for sequencing was PBMCs. The receptor source for this set is a man between 60 and 75 years old with HTLV-1-associated myelopathy (HAM/TSP).

This clonotype occurred a few times. The chain carries TRBV7-2 and TRBJ2-1, with 14 positions matching TRBD2. Germline V gives CDR1 SGHTA, CDR2 FQGNSA. The trim removed 5 bases at V and 6 bases at J, leaving 0 bases unmatched. This CDR3 has 14 residues. The CDR3: CASSGTSGSNEQFF. The CDR3 coding sequence is TGTGCCAGCAGCGGGACTAGCGGGAGCAATGAGCAGTTCTTC. Full variable domain (remainder filled in from reference TRBV7-2 and TRBJ2-1): GAGVSQSPSNKVTEKGKDVELRCDPISGHTALYWYRQSLGQGLEFLIYFQGNSAPDKSGLPSDRFSAERTGGSVSTLTIQRTQQEDSAVYLCASSGTSGSNEQFFGPGTRLTVL.

The sample holds many counts of this clonotype. The chain joins TRBV20-1 to TRBJ1-1, with 8 bases matching TRBD1. The length of the CDR3 is 14 residues. Per germline, CDR1 DFQATT and CDR2 SNEGSKA (reference sequence). V shed 6 bases, J shed 4 bases, and the junction held 10 bases outside the gene matches. CDR3 residues: CSARQGAAGTEAFF. CDR3 sequence (DNA): TGCAGTGCGAGGCAGGGGGCGGCGGGCACTGAAGCTTTCTTT.